These T cell receptor beta chains were read from a single sample in a study of shared clonotypes between healthy human individuals. Sequencing was performed with immunoSEQ multiplex PCR; in TCRdb, only in-frame clones are kept and a portion is missing. The table lists some 1,600,000 clones, roughly 98% of them singletons, with about 0.4% in the top ten. Sequenced material: naive CD4+ T cells sorted from blood. The receptors here all came from a man aged 30 to 39 in good health. Each CDR3 is given without its conserved first and last residue.

j_gene,v_gene,CDR3aa
TRBJ2-7,TRBV15,ATSRGDSGYEQY
TRBJ1-2,TRBV29-1,SVASPVPGGSLYGYT
TRBJ1-2,TRBV10-3,AISDRGSPPGYGYT
TRBJ1-2,TRBV6-1,ASITGRTYGYT
TRBJ2-6,TRBV28,ASSLLGGYTGVGANVLT
TRBJ1-2,TRBV20-1,SARGTGYT
TRBJ2-6,TRBV29-1,SVDRVGGANVLT
TRBJ2-1,TRBV29-1,SVAGDSYNEQF
TRBJ1-1,TRBV9,ASSPLGGTEAF
TRBJ1-1,TRBV19,ASSTLWGGNTEAF
TRBJ2-7,TRBV5-6,ASSGGRGYEQY
TRBJ2-5,TRBV7-8,ASSLTPGTQY
TRBJ2-2,TRBV5-4,ASSLYGTGNTGELF
TRBJ1-4,TRBV5-5,ASSSGDRGKEKLF
TRBJ2-2,TRBV2,ASAVIGRGTGELF
TRBJ2-1,TRBV10-3,AISGHMSGNEQF
TRBJ2-2,TRBV6-1,ASSELAGGLTGELF
TRBJ2-7,TRBV5-1,ASSLVPAESYEQY
TRBJ2-1,TRBV28,ASRTTSGRSYNEQF
TRBJ1-1,TRBV2,ASSEARGITEAF
TRBJ1-1,TRBV5-8,ASSVTENTEAF
TRBJ1-5,TRBV11-3,ASSLDPGRRQPQH
TRBJ2-1,TRBV4-1,ASSLLGLADNEQF
TRBJ2-5,TRBV5-4,ASSSQSGEAQY
TRBJ1-1,TRBV20-1,SARDREAF
TRBJ2-5,TRBV5-1,ASSLIRKAGGPFYETQY
TRBJ2-7,TRBV7-3,ASSLTGTSGSEQY
TRBJ1-1,TRBV20-1,SALGGTEAF
TRBJ1-2,TRBV29-1,SVEENYGYT
TRBJ1-4,TRBV2,ASSVVINEKLF
TRBJ2-1,TRBV4-3,ASSQEGLAGRYEQF
TRBJ2-1,TRBV6-5,ASSYYSGLAGEEQF
TRBJ2-3,TRBV5-1,ASSFDRGLTDTQY
TRBJ2-1,TRBV5-5,ASSLRQSSNEQF
TRBJ2-4,TRBV19,ASSVTSGLAAKNIQY
TRBJ2-2,TRBV7-2,ASSLVGGQYANTGELF
TRBJ2-2,TRBV7-9,ASSLGGPFGTGELF
TRBJ1-1,TRBV5-1,ASSSGGPNTEAF
TRBJ2-7,TRBV9,ASSVAGTGRVEQY
TRBJ2-7,TRBV18,ASSPGLHEQY
TRBJ2-3,TRBV18,ASSLTSGSPTDTQY
TRBJ1-4,TRBV5-6,ASSLVGGGGKLF
TRBJ2-3,TRBV14,ASSQVSGVGTDTQY
TRBJ1-2,TRBV7-2,ASSLRGGQYPGYT
TRBJ2-7,TRBV7-8,ASSLVRDRPYEQY
TRBJ2-7,TRBV6-5,ASSYSAPAEEQY
TRBJ2-3,TRBV28,ASSPRGQRKTDTQY
TRBJ2-1,TRBV7-9,ASSFSNREQF
TRBJ2-2,TRBV7-9,ASSPRVGANTGELF
TRBJ2-1,TRBV5-1,ASSFLAGGPYAEQF
TRBJ2-2,TRBV5-5,ASSLASDTGELF
TRBJ1-4,TRBV11-2,ASSLYPRGNEKLF
TRBJ1-5,TRBV19,ASSWNVGNQPQH
TRBJ2-6,TRBV7-9,ASSFLRGTGANVLT
TRBJ2-5,TRBV30,AWSVGWRGTQY
TRBJ1-4,TRBV4-1,ASSQDPQGAFNEKLF
TRBJ1-2,TRBV9,ASSAGGIGYGYT
TRBJ2-4,TRBV2,ASSGAGPGKNIQY
TRBJ2-3,TRBV28,AVGDSADTQY
TRBJ2-1,TRBV7-8,ASREAIYNEQF